This T cell receptor (beta chain) comes out of a study of cytomegalovirus exposure and HLA in healthy donors. TCRdb's table, derived via immunoSEQ multiplex PCR, lists solely in-frame clones and lacks some. The sample consists of tens of thousands of clones, about 94% of them appearing once. This CDR3 region has 15 residues. Germline V gives CDR1 SGHRS, CDR2 YFSETQ. The V and J ends lost 3 bases and 2 bases respectively, with 13 bases between them. The sequence was obtained from a man between 18 and 29 years old in good health and CMV-seropositive. The chain uses TRBV5-1 and TRBJ2-3, with TRBD2 as a possible D gene (6 bases). Sequences were obtained from PBMCs. The CDR3 DNA reads as TGCGCCAGCAGCTCTACCGGACTATCCACAGATACGCAGTATTTT. Its translation is CASSSTGLSTDTQYF.